There are a few counts of the clone carrying this T cell receptor beta chain. These data come from a study of T-cell reconstitution after alpha-beta-depleted transplantation in children. A TCRbeta library incorporating unique molecular identifiers was prepared. TCRdb reanalysed the PCR reads using MiXCR and keeps one entry per CDR3 protein. The sample holds 300,000 to 400,000 distinct CDR3 sequences, 10% to 15% seen once. Sequencing used PBMCs, obtained from the stem cell graft. The sequence was collected from a human donor who donated a stem cell graft to a child with Fanconi anemia.

For the CDR3, the DNA is TGTGCCAGCAGTGGACGGACCCTATTGAACACTGAAGCTTTCTTT. This codes for CASSGRTLLNTEAFF. The rearrangement joins TRBV6-1 to TRBJ1-1; D gene ambiguous. The germline CDR1 and CDR2 sequences are MNHNS and SASEGT. The length of the CDR3 is 15 residues. The V end was cut by 4 bases, the J end by 0 bases, with 12 bases between.